The entry below gives a single T cell receptor beta chain sequence along with its context. Its specificity is unknown. CDR3 length equals 18 residues. Germline V gene lookup returns CDR1 MGHRA and CDR2 YSYEKL. Unmatched junction bases numbered 10, after V lost 5 bases and J lost 3 bases. Making the TCR beta libraries involved quantitative 5'-RACE with molecular barcodes. Using its own MiXCR run on the 5' RACE reads, TCRdb lists one record per CDR3 protein. The table lists hundreds of thousands of distinct CDR3 sequences, 10% to 15% of them singletons. The data are from a study of CD8 T cells in ankylosing spondylitis. General study results and limits: A TCR beta motif made of about eight highly homologous variants seemed typical of ankylosing spondylitis blood. In peripheral blood, disease-linked CD8+ clones occurred at relatively low frequencies.

The material sequenced was blood, either unsorted or a sorted T cell fraction (not recorded which). The clonotype was recovered from a male donor with ankylosing spondylitis. V is TRBV4-1 and J is TRBJ2-3; 14 bases align to TRBD2. The CDR3 protein is CASSIGLAGGVLTDTQYF. The CDR3 DNA reads as TGCGCCAGCAGCATAGGACTAGCGGGAGGCGTTTTGACAGATACGCAGTATTTT.